Listed here are 31 T cell receptor beta chains from one sample, sequenced in a study of blood T cell repertoires in COVID-19 (dated by TCRdb to about 2020). Libraries were made using the immunoSEQ multiplex PCR assay. TCRdb limited this immuneACCESS table to in-frame rearrangements with V and J called. A share of clones is missing; checked studies link under half to unresolved V genes, and the rest is unexplained. This sample comprises 80,000 to 130,000 clones, 91% of them detected only once. The ten largest clonotypes hold roughly 0.99% of the sample. Sequencing was carried out using peripheral blood. The source of these receptors is a man aged 60-69 years with acute or convalescent COVID-19.

This clone came up once. The rearrangement joins TRBV27 to TRBJ1-1; D is possibly TRBD1 (5 bases). Trimming pared 4 bases from V and 7 bases from J, leaving 16 bases between. This CDR3 is 14 amino acids long. In germline, CDR1 is MNHEY, CDR2 SMNVEV (reference sequence). The CDR3 region is CASSSLGGGGEAFF. Here the CDR3 DNA reads TGTGCCAGCAGTTCCTTGGGGGGAGGTGGTGAAGCTTTCTTT.

The chain combines TRBV18 with TRBJ2-6; D unresolved. V lost 3 bases and J 0 bases, leaving 15 bases between the germline ends. CDR1 is KGHSH, CDR2 LQKENI, per germline. This CDR3 has 18 amino acids. The CDR3 bases are TGTGCCAGCTCACCTGGCGGCCCCCCCTACTCTGGGGCCAACGTCCTGACTTTC. As protein: CASSPGGPPYSGANVLTF.

The chain couples TRBV28 to TRBJ1-2; tentative D call: TRBD1 (6 bases). V was cut by 6 bases and J by 3 bases, with 17 bases left in between. Germline-derived CDR1 and CDR2 are MDHEN and SYDVKM. This CDR3 has 15 residues. CDR3 nucleotides: TGTGCCAGCAGCCGGGACACCGGGTATTACTATGGCTACACCTTC. Encoded protein: CASSRDTGYYYGYTF.

The chain joins TRBV19 to TRBJ2-7; 7 bases align to TRBD1. The CDR3 is made up of 14 amino acids. V shed 3 bases, J shed 2 bases, and the junction held 4 bases outside the gene matches. Germline-derived CDR1 and CDR2 are LNHDA and SQIVND (reference sequence). The CDR3 spells CASSIQGVTYEQYF. CDR3 DNA sequence: TGTGCCAGTAGTATCCAGGGGGTCACCTACGAGCAGTACTTC.

This chain uses TRBV29-1 with TRBJ1-1, with 10 bases aligning to TRBD1. With 7 bases clipped from V and 7 bases from J, the junction kept 3 bases outside the gene matches. In germline, CDR1 is SQVTM, CDR2 ANQGSEA. This CDR3 has 11 amino acids. The CDR3 is CSGDRGHEAFF. DNA of the CDR3: TGCAGCGGAGACAGGGGGCATGAAGCTTTCTTT.

This chain joins TRBV7-3 and TRBJ1-1; 12 nucleotides match TRBD1. Germline lookup yields CDR1 SGHTA and CDR2 FQGTGA. The V gene end was trimmed by 5 bases and the J gene end by 10 bases; junction bases not matched to a gene: 8. The CDR3 spans 14 residues. The CDR3 DNA follows: TGTGCCAGCAGCCCTACGGGACAGGGGGCCGGAGCTTTCTTT. It encodes CASSPTGQGAGAFF.

J is TRBJ1-1 and V is TRBV27; D possibly corresponds to TRBD1 (6 bases). This CDR3 region has 15 residues. Germline V gives CDR1 MNHEY, CDR2 SMNVEV (reference sequence). V was cut by 5 bases and J by 1 base, with 14 bases left in between. Written as DNA, the CDR3 is TGTGCCAGCAGTCCTGACAGGTTACAGAACACTGAAGCTTTCTTT. Amino acids: CASSPDRLQNTEAFF.

The genes are TRBV19 and TRBJ2-2; 9 bases align to TRBD2. Germline lookup yields CDR1 LNHDA and CDR2 SQIVND (reference sequence). Losses at the gene ends were 1 base for V and 7 bases for J; bases not matched to a gene: 7. There are 16 residues in the CDR3. CDR3 loop: CASSIGRAGGVGELFF. Here the CDR3 DNA reads TGTGCCAGTAGTATAGGTCGAGCGGGAGGAGTCGGGGAGCTGTTTTTT.

CDR3 bases: TGTGCCAGCTCACCACCGAACGGGAGAATCTACAATGAGCAGTTCTTC. It specifies CASSPPNGRIYNEQFF. This chain connects TRBV18 to TRBJ2-1, with D possibly TRBD2 on 6 matching bases. CDR3 length equals 16 residues. Germline lookup yields CDR1 KGHSH and CDR2 LQKENI. V was trimmed by 0 bases and J by 3 bases, leaving 12 bases between them.

This clone came up once. The CDR3 reads CASTEGGTDTQYF. In DNA form, the CDR3 reads TGCGCCAGCACTGAGGGGGGCACAGATACGCAGTATTTT. The chain carries TRBV5-1 and TRBJ2-3, with a weak D call TRBD1 (6 bases). Trimming took 6 bases from V and 1 from J, leaving 9 bases between them. The germline CDR1 and CDR2 sequences are SGHRS and YFSETQ. The CDR3 is 13 residues long.

This clone was counted once. This chain uses TRBV27 with TRBJ2-7; 9 bases are a match to TRBD2. This CDR3 has 16 amino acids. Germline CDR1 MNHEY, CDR2 SMNVEV (reference sequence). J was trimmed by 0 bases and V by 5 bases; bases with no gene match: 8. In DNA form, the CDR3 reads TGTGCCAGCAGTCCCCACCTAGCGGGAAGCTCCTACGAGCAGTACTTC. It specifies CASSPHLAGSSYEQYF.

The chain has TRBV4-1 and TRBJ1-3; 7 positions agree with TRBD1. Trimming at V came to 1 base and at J to 0 bases, leaving 6 bases not matched to a gene. The CDR3 is 17 residues long. Germline V gene lookup returns CDR1 MGHRA and CDR2 YSYEKL. CDR3 amino acids: CASSQGTGANSGNTIYF. The CDR3 DNA reads as TGCGCCAGCAGCCAAGGAACAGGGGCTAACTCTGGAAACACCATATATTTT.

The chain recombines TRBV28 with TRBJ2-2; TRBD1 aligns across 8 bases. This CDR3 has 15 residues. CDR1 is MDHEN and CDR2 is SYDVKM in the germline V gene. J gave up 1 base and V 3 bases, and 1 base lay outside the gene matches. The CDR3 coding sequence is TGTGCCAGCAGTTTCGGGACAGGGAACACCGGGGAGCTGTTTTTT. As protein: CASSFGTGNTGELFF. Complete variable domain (other parts from reference TRBV28 and TRBJ2-2): DVKVTQSSRYLVKRTGEKVFLECVQDMDHENMFWYRQDPGLGLRLIYFSYDVKMKEKGDIPEGYSVSREKKERFSLILESASTNQTSMYLCASSFGTGNTGELFFGEGSRLTVL.

The chain links TRBV24-1 to TRBJ1-4, with unresolved D. Per germline, CDR1 KGHDR and CDR2 SFDVKD. The V and J ends lost 12 bases and 3 bases respectively, with 13 bases between them. The CDR3 runs 13 residues. The CDR3 DNA sequence: TGTGCCGTCTCGAGATCCCCTAATGAAAAACTGTTTTTT. This sequence encodes CAVSRSPNEKLFF.

The J gene is TRBJ1-3, the V gene TRBV15; maybe TRBD1 (6 bases). Germline V lookup: CDR1 LNHNV, CDR2 YYDKDF (reference sequence). CDR3 length: 16 amino acids. Trimming cost V 0 bases and J 4 bases, with 13 bases left between them. This chain's CDR3 is CATSRDQGKYGNTIYF. The DNA of the CDR3 is TGTGCCACCAGCAGAGATCAGGGGAAATACGGAAACACCATATATTTT. Complete variable domain (other parts from reference TRBV15 and TRBJ1-3): DAMVIQNPRYQVTQFGKPVTLSCSQTLNHNVMYWYQQKSSQAPKLLFHYYDKDFNNEADTPDNFQSRRPNTSFCFLDIRSPGLGDTAMYLCATSRDQGKYGNTIYFGEGSWLTVV.

The J gene is TRBJ1-4, the V gene TRBV6-5; no definite D call. Germline V gene data show CDR1 as MNHEY and CDR2 as SVGAGI. V was trimmed by 6 bases and J by 8 bases, leaving 13 bases between them. The CDR3 spans 13 residues. The CDR3 spells CASSLVEGEKLFF. The CDR3 DNA reads TGTGCCAGCAGCCTGGTCGAGGGAGAAAAACTGTTTTTT.

The rearrangement joins TRBV20-1 to TRBJ2-7; 11 bases fit TRBD2. V was clipped by 3 bases and J by 3 bases; unmatched bases: 4. CDR1 DFQATT and CDR2 SNEGSKA come from the germline V gene (reference sequence). The CDR3 covers 14 residues. The CDR3: CSASGTSGIYEQYF. CDR3 nucleotides: TGCAGTGCTAGTGGGACTAGCGGTATCTACGAGCAGTACTTC.

The CDR3 spells CASSSGDSPLHF. DNA of the CDR3: TGTGCCAGCAGCTCAGGGGATTCACCCCTCCACTTT. The chain uses TRBV12-3 or TRBV12-4 and TRBJ1-6, with D perhaps TRBD1 (6 bases). Trimming removed 6 bases at V and 8 bases at J, with 8 bases between. The CDR3 has 12 amino acids.

This chain joins TRBV7-9 and TRBJ2-2; possibly TRBD2 for D (6 bases). CDR3 size: 14 residues. The V gene lost 8 bases and the J gene lost 2 bases, with 12 bases spanning the gap. Germline V CDR1 and CDR2: SEHNR, FQNEAQ (reference sequence). CDR3 coding DNA: TGTGCCAGCTCCCGCGGGATAAACACCGGGGAGCTGTTTTTT. It yields the protein CASSRGINTGELFF.

The rearrangement uses TRBV6-2 or TRBV6-3 and TRBJ2-1; the match to TRBD2 covers 7 bases. Germline assignment: CDR1 MNHEY and CDR2 SVGEGT. V shed 6 bases and J 9 bases; nucleotides not matched to a gene: 8. This CDR3 spans 13 amino acids. The CDR3: CASSTRLAGEQFF. CDR3 coding DNA: TGTGCCAGCAGCACCAGACTAGCTGGTGAGCAGTTCTTC.

The J gene is TRBJ2-2, the V gene TRBV19; 9 bases match TRBD1. The CDR3 has 14 residues. CDR1 and CDR2 (germline): LNHDA, SQIVND (reference sequence). V was pared by 6 bases and J by 9 bases, with 8 bases of the junction left unmatched. The CDR3 reads CASSKQGAYRELFF. The CDR3 DNA follows: TGTGCCAGTAGCAAACAGGGGGCCTACCGGGAGCTGTTTTTT. The variable domain in full, completed from reference TRBV19 and TRBJ2-2, reads DGGITQSPKYLFRKEGQNVTLSCEQNLNHDAMYWYRQDPGQGLRLIYYSQIVNDFQKGDIAEGYSVSREKKESFPLTVTSAQKNPTAFYLCASSKQGAYRELFFGEGSRLTVL.

This chain connects TRBV30 to TRBJ1-5, with D uncertain. The CDR3 is made up of 13 amino acids. Trimming removed 2 bases at V and 3 bases at J, with 8 bases between. Germline V gives CDR1 GTSNPN, CDR2 SVGIG (reference sequence). The CDR3 loop is CAWSRGDNQPQHF. Here the CDR3 DNA reads TGTGCCTGGAGTCGCGGCGACAATCAGCCCCAGCATTTT.

V is TRBV5-1 and J is TRBJ1-4; 9 nucleotides match TRBD1. The germline CDR1 and CDR2 sequences are SGHRS and YFSETQ. The trim removed 1 base at V and 3 bases at J, leaving 4 bases unmatched. The CDR3 contains 16 residues. CDR3 in DNA: TGCGCCAGCAGCTTGACCAGGACAGGGGCTAATGAAAAACTGTTTTTT. Translated: CASSLTRTGANEKLFF.

This rearrangement joins TRBV28 to TRBJ2-7; maybe TRBD1 (6 bases). The V and J ends lost 3 bases and 0 bases respectively, with 12 bases between them. This CDR3 has 15 residues. Germline assignment: CDR1 MDHEN and CDR2 SYDVKM. DNA for the CDR3: TGTGCCAGCAGTTTCACCAGGGGTCCCTCCTACGAGCAGTACTTC. It encodes CASSFTRGPSYEQYF.

The chain combines TRBV18 with TRBJ1-5; 7 bases line up with TRBD1. The germline gives CDR1 KGHSH, CDR2 LQKENI. V lost 5 bases and J lost 0; bases outside the gene matches: 7. CDR3 size: 16 residues. CDR3 bases: TGTGCCAGCTCAAGAGTCGGGACAGATAGCAATCAGCCCCAGCATTTT. The encoded protein is CASSRVGTDSNQPQHF.

The V gene is TRBV10-1, the J gene TRBJ1-1; 7 nucleotides align to TRBD1. Germline V CDR1 and CDR2: WNHNN, SYGVQD (reference sequence). The CDR3 is made up of 14 amino acids. V lost 4 bases to trimming and J lost 3 bases; unmatched junction nucleotides: 5. CDR3 coding DNA: TGCGCCAGCAGTGCCAGGACAGGCCACACTGAAGCTTTCTTT. This encodes CASSARTGHTEAFF.

The chain recombines TRBV4-2 with TRBJ1-5; 7 nucleotides line up with TRBD1. The CDR3 runs 14 residues. Germline V gene lookup returns CDR1 LGHNA and CDR2 YNFKEQ. J was trimmed by 5 bases and V by 1 base; bases with no gene match: 2. For the CDR3, the DNA is TGTGCCAGCAGCCAAGGGACAGGACATCAGCCCCAGCATTTT. It yields the protein CASSQGTGHQPQHF.

The chain joins TRBV6-6 to TRBJ1-2; 9 nucleotides align to TRBD1. CDR3 size: 16 residues. The V gene's germline CDR1 is MNHNY and CDR2 SVGAGI (reference sequence). J lost 4 bases, V lost 2 bases, and 8 bases had no gene match. CDR3 DNA sequence: TGTGCCAGCAGTTACCCCCGGGACAGGGACCTCTATGGCTACACCTTC. It encodes CASSYPRDRDLYGYTF.

The V gene is TRBV3-1 (or the pseudogene TRBV3-2), the J gene TRBJ1-2; TRBD1 aligns across 7 bases. V gave up 8 bases and J gave up 3 bases; unmatched junction bases: 0. The CDR3 has 11 amino acids. From germline, CDR1 is LGHDT and CDR2 YNNKEL (reference sequence). CDR3 nucleotides: TGTGCCAGCGGGACAGACTATGGCTACACCTTC. Translating it yields CASGTDYGYTF.

The rearrangement joins TRBV24-1 to TRBJ2-1; TRBD1 agrees at 11 bases. CDR3 size: 15 residues. V lost 5 bases and J lost 4; bases outside the gene matches: 3. Germline CDR1 is KGHDR and CDR2 is SFDVKD. CDR3 coding DNA: TGTGCCACCAGTGCCCGGGACAGGGGGTACAATGAGCAGTTCTTC. Translation gives CATSARDRGYNEQFF.

CDR3 sequence (DNA): TGTGCCAGCAGTTTCTTGGCAGGGAACGACACTGAAGCTTTCTTT. Its protein product is CASSFLAGNDTEAFF. V usage is TRBV27 and J usage is TRBJ1-1; perhaps TRBD1 as D (5 bases). Trimming shortened V by 3 bases and J by 3 bases, and 14 bases separated the two germline ends. The germline gives CDR1 MNHEY, CDR2 SMNVEV (reference sequence). The CDR3 spans 15 residues.